Below are 23 T cell receptor beta chains sequenced from a single sample in a study of blood T cell repertoires in COVID-19. Sequencing was performed with immunoSEQ multiplex PCR; in TCRdb, only in-frame clones are kept and a portion is missing. This sample yields over 250,000 clones, of which 75% to 90% are seen a single time; roughly 13% belongs to the top ten. The material sequenced was peripheral blood. The source is a woman aged 65 to 85 with COVID-19, enrolled during active disease.

This sequence joins TRBV24-1 and TRBJ2-3; 15 nucleotides align to TRBD2. V dropped 0 bases and J dropped 5; count of bases not matched to a gene: 11. Germline lookup yields CDR1 KGHDR and CDR2 SFDVKD. This CDR3 is built from 20 residues. The CDR3 DNA reads as TGTGCCACCAGTGATTTGAGCGGGAGGACTAGCGGGGGGGCAGGAGATACGCAGTATTTT. Amino acids: CATSDLSGRTSGGAGDTQYF.

The rearrangement joins TRBV9 to TRBJ1-2; 11 bases align to TRBD1. Germline CDR1 reads SGDLS; CDR2 reads YYNGEE. J gave up 5 bases and V 3 bases, and 6 bases lay outside the gene matches. The CDR3 runs 15 residues. In nucleotides, the CDR3 is TGTGCCAGCAGCGCCCTCGGACAGGGGGCGTATGGCTACACCTTC. Translated: CASSALGQGAYGYTF.

V usage is TRBV7-2 and J usage is TRBJ2-3, with TRBD2 matching over 11 bases. Germline V gives CDR1 SGHTA, CDR2 FQGNSA. The CDR3 consists of 16 residues. Trimming at V came to 5 bases and at J to 1 base, leaving 5 bases not matched to a gene. The CDR3 loop is CASSDSGGAGTDTQYF. The DNA of the CDR3 is TGTGCCAGCAGCGATAGCGGGGGGGCTGGCACAGATACGCAGTATTTT.

The CDR3 nucleotides are TGTGCCACCAGTGATGAGACAGGGCCGCTGTTTTTT. As protein: CATSDETGPLFF. The chain links TRBV24-1 to TRBJ2-2, with 7 bases lining up with TRBD1. The germline V gene encodes CDR1 KGHDR and CDR2 SFDVKD. CDR3 length equals 12 residues. Trimming took 3 bases from V and 13 from J; bases not matched to a gene: 4.

The genes are TRBV28 and TRBJ1-2, with 8 bases lining up with TRBD1. This CDR3 spans 13 amino acids. The junction had 3 bases not matched to a gene; V was cut back by 5 bases and J by 4 bases. Germline values: CDR1 MDHEN, CDR2 SYDVKM. The CDR3 DNA is TGTGCCAGCAGTATAACAGGGGGCTATGGCTACACCTTC. Translation gives CASSITGGYGYTF.

Comments on this clone: In the same sample, other DNA sequences code for this CDR3. This chain links TRBV3-1 (or the pseudogene TRBV3-2) with TRBJ1-4; D remains ambiguous. Germline-derived CDR1 and CDR2 are LGHDT and YNNKEL (reference sequence). V lost 0 bases and J 8 bases, leaving 4 bases between the germline ends. There are 12 residues in the CDR3. DNA of the CDR3: TGTGCCAGCAGCCAAGAGAGGGAAAAACTGTTTTTT. Translation gives CASSQEREKLFF.

This chain uses TRBV7-2 with TRBJ2-5, with D unresolved. The CDR3 covers 13 residues. V was pared by 1 base and J by 4 bases, with 7 bases between. Germline loops: CDR1 SGHTA, CDR2 FQGNSA. The CDR3 protein is CASSLVSTETQYF. The CDR3 bases are TGTGCCAGCAGCTTAGTTAGCACAGAGACCCAGTACTTC.

This clone was found a few times. The chain carries TRBV19 and TRBJ1-5; possibly TRBD1 for D (6 bases). The length of the CDR3 is 15 residues. Germline CDR1 and CDR2: LNHDA and SQIVND (reference sequence). Trimming took 7 bases from V and 0 from J, leaving 13 bases between them. CDR3 protein: CASTRGGDSNQPQHF. The CDR3 nucleotides read TGTGCCAGTACCCGAGGGGGAGATAGCAATCAGCCCCAGCATTTT.

This clone was found a few times. The V gene is TRBV6-5, the J gene TRBJ1-2, with D possibly TRBD1 on 5 matching bases. Trimming left V 4 bases short and J 7 bases short, with 16 bases between. CDR3 length: 14 residues. Germline CDR1 and CDR2: MNHEY and SVGAGI. The DNA for the CDR3 is TGTGCCAGCAGTTCGATGACAGTTTCCCGTGGCTACACCTTC. As protein: CASSSMTVSRGYTF.

The chain links TRBV7-8 to TRBJ1-1; a possible D gene is TRBD1 (5 bases). CDR1 is SGHVS and CDR2 is FQNEAQ in the germline V gene. The CDR3 loop spans 13 amino acids. With 6 bases removed from V and 3 bases from J, the gap between germline ends came to 11 bases. The DNA of the CDR3 is TGTGCCAGCAGACCCGACAGCCACACTGAAGCTTTCTTT. This sequence encodes CASRPDSHTEAFF. The whole variable domain, remainder taken from reference TRBV7-8 and TRBJ1-1, is GAGVSQSPRYKVAKRGQDVALRCDPISGHVSLFWYQQALGQGPEFLTYFQNEAQLDKSGLPSDRFFAERPEGSVSTLKIQRTQQEDSAVYLCASRPDSHTEAFFGQGTRLTVV.

V and J are TRBV11-2 and TRBJ1-3; D unclear. Looked up from germline, CDR1 is SGHAT and CDR2 is FQNNGV. CDR3 length: 12 amino acids. With 5 bases removed from V and 4 bases from J, the gap between germline ends came to 6 bases. CDR3 sequence: CASSPAGNTIYF. Here the CDR3 DNA reads TGTGCCAGCAGCCCCGCGGGAAACACCATATATTTT.

This chain connects TRBV7-3 to TRBJ1-5; TRBD1 agrees at 8 bases. V gave up 4 bases and J gave up 4 bases; unmatched junction bases: 12. The germline V gene encodes CDR1 SGHTA and CDR2 FQGTGA. The CDR3 consists of 17 residues. For the CDR3, the DNA is TGTGCCAGCAGCTCCCCCCCGGGACAGGTACTGAATCAGCCCCAGCATTTT. This gives the protein CASSSPPGQVLNQPQHF.

The chain couples TRBV5-1 to TRBJ2-7, with 8 positions matching TRBD1. Per the germline V gene, CDR1 is SGHRS and CDR2 is YFSETQ. V lost 4 bases and J lost 5; bases outside the gene matches: 11. This CDR3 spans 15 amino acids. The CDR3 bases are TGCGCCAGCAGCGCCACGGACAGGGATAATAACGAGCAGTACTTC. Amino acid sequence: CASSATDRDNNEQYF.

The rearrangement uses TRBV30 and TRBJ1-5; no clear D gene. Trimming removed 1 base at V and 6 bases at J, with 7 bases between. Per germline, CDR1 GTSNPN and CDR2 SVGIG (reference sequence). CDR3 length: 12 amino acids. The CDR3 region is CAWSAPGQPQHF. In DNA, the CDR3 is TGTGCCTGGAGTGCCCCGGGTCAGCCCCAGCATTTT.

The V and J genes are TRBV9 and TRBJ1-2; the match to TRBD1 covers 9 bases. V shed 3 bases, J shed 8 bases, and the junction held 14 bases outside the gene matches. The CDR3 consists of 16 residues. CDR1 SGDLS and CDR2 YYNGEE come from the germline V gene. CDR3 DNA: TGTGCCAGCAGCGACGTCACCCGGGACAGGGAGTACGGCTACACCTTC. This encodes CASSDVTRDREYGYTF. The full variable domain, with the rest looked up from reference TRBV9 and TRBJ1-2, is DSGVTQTPKHLITATGQRVTLRCSPRSGDLSVYWYQQSLDQGLQFLIQYYNGEERAKGNILERFSAQQFPDLHSELNLSSLELGDSALYFCASSDVTRDREYGYTFGSGTRLTVV.

The chain is built from TRBV3-1 (or the pseudogene TRBV3-2) and TRBJ2-3; D may be TRBD1 (6 bases). The CDR3 has 16 residues. CDR1 is LGHDT, CDR2 YNNKEL, per germline (reference sequence). Trimming left V 3 bases short and J 2 bases short, with 15 bases between. CDR3: CASSQGAITLTDTQYF. The CDR3 nucleotides read TGTGCCAGCAGCCAGGGGGCCATAACACTCACAGATACGCAGTATTTT.

The V and J genes are TRBV28 and TRBJ1-2; TRBD1 might be the D (5 bases). Germline V CDR1 and CDR2: MDHEN, SYDVKM. The CDR3 has 12 residues. Trimming pared 11 bases from V and 0 bases from J, leaving 10 bases between. CDR3 loop: CAGQTANYGYTF. DNA for the CDR3: TGTGCCGGCCAGACAGCTAACTATGGCTACACCTTC.

The rearrangement joins TRBV7-2 to TRBJ2-7; D is possibly TRBD1 (6 bases). Germline V lookup: CDR1 SGHTA, CDR2 FQGNSA. CDR3 length: 13 amino acids. With 0 bases removed from V and 5 bases from J, the gap between germline ends came to 8 bases. CDR3: CASSLARGHEQYF. The DNA for the CDR3 is TGTGCCAGCAGCTTAGCCAGGGGCCACGAGCAGTACTTC.

This sequence joins TRBV9 and TRBJ1-6; 11 bases agree with TRBD1. V dropped 3 bases and J dropped 10; count of bases not matched to a gene: 6. There are 15 residues in the CDR3. CDR1 is SGDLS and CDR2 is YYNGEE in the germline V gene. The CDR3 bases are TGTGCCAGCAGCGCTACCGGGACAGGGGGATCACCCCTCCACTTT. Its translation: CASSATGTGGSPLHF.

This clone was recorded a few times. Written as DNA, the CDR3 is TGTGCCATCGGGGGACAGCTGAACACTGAAGCTTTCTTT. Protein: CAIGGQLNTEAFF. The J gene is TRBJ1-1, the V gene TRBV10-3; 7 bases are a match to TRBD1. Trimming took 8 bases from V and 0 from J; bases not matched to a gene: 3. This CDR3 has 13 amino acids. The germline V gene has CDR1 ENHRY and CDR2 SYGVKD.

In this sample, this clone turned up a few times. The chain couples TRBV12-3 or TRBV12-4 to TRBJ2-5; possibly TRBD1 for D (6 bases). This CDR3 region has 13 residues. V shed 8 bases and J shed 6 bases, with 16 bases lying between them. In DNA, the CDR3 is TGTGCCAGCCAATTGGGGGCCGTAAAGACCCAGTACTTC. Its protein is CASQLGAVKTQYF.

The chain joins TRBV13 to TRBJ1-2; 7 bases fit TRBD1. This CDR3 comprises 13 residues. Germline values: CDR1 PRHDT, CDR2 FYEKMQ (reference sequence). V lost 1 base, J lost 6 bases, and 2 bases stayed unmatched. CDR3 region: CASSLVTGHGYTF. CDR3 nucleotide sequence: TGTGCCAGCAGCTTAGTGACAGGGCATGGCTACACCTTC. The full variable domain, its missing parts supplied by reference TRBV13 and TRBJ1-2, is AAGVIQSPRHLIKEKRETATLKCYPIPRHDTVYWYQQGPGQDPQFLISFYEKMQSDKGSIPDRFSAQQFSDYHSELNMSSLELGDSALYFCASSLVTGHGYTFGSGTRLTVV.

In its sample, this clone was seen once. This rearrangement joins TRBV7-3 to TRBJ2-3; TRBD1 might be the D (6 bases). This CDR3 has 15 amino acids. Trimming pared 5 bases from V and 5 bases from J, leaving 17 bases between. Germline V lookup: CDR1 SGHTA, CDR2 FQGTGA. The CDR3 reads CASSPQGGGLDTQYF. The DNA of the CDR3 is TGTGCCAGCAGCCCCCAAGGGGGTGGCCTAGATACGCAGTATTTT.